This is a list of T cell receptor beta chains from one sample in a study of OX40 agonist ivuxolimab in advanced cancers. Method: immunoSEQ multiplex PCR; TCRdb's copy keeps in-frame clones and lacks some. Of tens of thousands of clones in the sample, around 85% are singletons; the top ten hold roughly 2.3%. This material consisted of CD4+ or CD8+ T cells sorted from blood, taken in a trial of the OX40 agonist ivuxolimab. The source of these receptors is an adult with an advanced solid tumor such as melanoma, head and neck, liver or kidney cancer. Each CDR3 is given with its conserved first and last residue. D genes are given only for firm matches. Some rows have no size entry. The others give once, few or many, or a class for an expanded clone.

d_call,clone_size,v_call,j_call,cdr3_aa,cdr3_nt
-,-,TRBV10-3,TRBJ2-1,CAISEEGRHNEQFF,TGTGCCATCAGTGAAGAGGGGAGACACAATGAGCAGTTCTTC
TRBD1,-,TRBV19,TRBJ2-3,CASSIQGGTDTQYF,TGTGCCAGTAGTATTCAGGGGGGCACAGATACGCAGTATTTT
TRBD1,-,TRBV10-3,TRBJ1-3,CAIRPSGTGFGNTIYF,TGTGCCATCAGACCGTCCGGGACAGGTTTTGGAAACACCATATATTTT
-,-,TRBV27,TRBJ2-3,CASRTLQRPDTDTQYF,TGTGCCAGTAGAACCCTACAGCGACCCGACACAGATACGCAGTATTTT
TRBD2,-,TRBV18,TRBJ2-3,CASSPPSGGLTDTQYF,TGTGCCAGCTCACCGCCCAGCGGGGGACTCACAGATACGCAGTATTTT
TRBD1,few,TRBV6-6,TRBJ1-2,CASSYPDRDGYTF,TGTGCCAGCAGTTACCCAGACAGGGACGGCTACACCTTC
TRBD1,-,TRBV7-6,TRBJ2-1,CASSFQTGEDEQFF,TGTGCCAGCAGCTTTCAGACAGGGGAAGACGAGCAGTTCTTC
-,-,TRBV12-1,TRBJ2-2,CASMPRASGTGELFF,TGTGCCAGCATGCCCCGGGCTAGCGGGACCGGGGAGCTGTTTTTT
-,-,TRBV2,TRBJ2-6,CASNGASRYSGANVLTF,TGTGCCAGTAACGGGGCTAGCAGATACTCTGGGGCCAACGTCCTGACTTTC
-,-,TRBV18,TRBJ2-1,CASSMSSGNEQFF,TGTGCCAGCTCAATGTCCTCGGGGAATGAGCAGTTCTTC
-,-,TRBV15,TRBJ2-3,CATSRDLAGQYF,TGTGCCACCAGCAGAGATCTGGCAGGGCAGTATTTT
TRBD1,-,TRBV7-2,TRBJ2-7,CASSLVGQKTYEQYF,TGTGCCAGCAGCTTGGTGGGACAGAAGACCTACGAGCAGTACTTC
TRBD1,-,TRBV5-4,TRBJ2-3,CASSPKAGGSDTQYF,TGTGCCAGCAGCCCAAAGGCAGGGGGCTCAGATACGCAGTATTTT
TRBD2,-,TRBV7-6,TRBJ2-7,CASSLGPGRGKYEQYF,TGTGCCAGCAGCTTGGGACCCGGGAGGGGGAAGTACGAGCAGTACTTC
TRBD2,-,TRBV30,TRBJ2-1,CAWRRVSGTSSGNEQFF,TGTGCCTGGAGAAGGGTTTCCGGGACTAGCAGCGGCAATGAGCAGTTCTTC
TRBD1,-,TRBV5-1,TRBJ2-1,CASSITGQGVDEQFF,TGCGCCAGCAGCATAACGGGACAGGGGGTTGATGAGCAGTTCTTC
-,-,TRBV14,TRBJ1-2,CASSQELGGSYGYTF,TGTGCCAGCAGCCAAGAGCTGGGGGGCTCTTATGGCTACACCTTC
-,-,TRBV5-8,TRBJ1-3,CASGLGHLSGNTIYF,TGTGCCAGCGGACTGGGACACCTCTCTGGAAACACCATATATTTT
-,-,TRBV6-1,TRBJ1-4,CASSGRGRSNEKLFF,TGTGCCAGCAGTGGCCGGGGGAGGTCTAATGAAAAACTGTTTTTT
-,-,TRBV7-6,TRBJ2-5,CASSLTGPSRETQYF,TGTGCCAGCAGCTTAACGGGACCAAGTCGGGAGACCCAGTACTTC
TRBD2,-,TRBV28,TRBJ2-5,CASSIGGGRKETQYF,TGTGCCAGCAGTATCGGGGGGGGAAGGAAAGAGACCCAGTACTTC
-,-,TRBV5-6,TRBJ2-4,CASSLAGLAINIQYF,TGTGCCAGCAGCTTGGCCGGGCTAGCGATAAACATTCAGTACTTC
-,once,TRBV18,TRBJ2-7,CASSHDTQGPGTYEQYF,TGTGCCAGCTCACACGATACCCAAGGCCCTGGGACCTACGAGCAGTACTTC
-,-,TRBV21-1,TRBJ1-2,CASSAWGEDRVGYTF,TGTGCCAGCAGCGCCTGGGGGGAGGACAGGGTCGGCTACACCTTC
-,-,TRBV7-2,TRBJ2-6,CASSLGVGTFSGANVLTF,TGTGCCAGCAGCCTAGGAGTAGGTACCTTCTCTGGGGCCAACGTCCTGACTTTC
-,-,TRBV30,TRBJ1-6,CAWRRRGGNSPLHF,TGTGCCTGGAGGCGTCGGGGGGGCAATTCACCCCTCCACTTT
TRBD2,-,TRBV6-6,TRBJ2-1,CASSYPYSGSVNEQFF,TGTGCCAGCAGTTACCCCTATAGCGGGAGCGTAAATGAGCAGTTCTTC
-,-,TRBV5-4,TRBJ2-5,CASSLERGRSRETQYF,TGTGCCAGCAGCTTGGAACGGGGTAGGTCGCGGGAGACCCAGTACTTC
-,-,TRBV11-3,TRBJ1-1,CASSLREGRAFF,TGTGCCAGCAGCCTAAGGGAGGGAAGAGCTTTCTTT
-,-,TRBV2,TRBJ1-4,CASSPGSNEKLFF,TGTGCCAGCAGTCCGGGGAGTAATGAAAAACTGTTTTTT
TRBD1,-,TRBV5-1,TRBJ1-6,CASRIGTARDNSPLHF,TGCGCCAGCAGAATCGGGACAGCAAGGGATAATTCACCCCTCCACTTT
TRBD1,-,TRBV5-5,TRBJ2-3,CASSPRQGLGDTQYF,TGTGCCAGCAGCCCCAGACAGGGTTTAGGAGATACGCAGTATTTT
TRBD1,-,TRBV5-1,TRBJ1-1,CASSRTGALNTEAFF,TGCGCCAGCTCCAGGACAGGGGCACTGAACACTGAAGCTTTCTTT
TRBD1,-,TRBV18,TRBJ1-3,CASSQETGRTGNTIYF,TGTGCCAGCTCCCAGGAGACAGGGAGAACTGGAAACACCATATATTTT
-,-,TRBV7-8,TRBJ2-2,CASSPPGLNTGELFF,TGTGCCAGCAGCCCCCCGGGGTTGAACACCGGGGAGCTGTTTTTT
TRBD1,-,TRBV9,TRBJ2-1,CASSLTGTGNEQFF,TGTGCCAGCAGCCTTACCGGGACAGGCAATGAGCAGTTCTTC
TRBD1,-,TRBV18,TRBJ2-2,CASSQPGQGDVGELFF,TGTGCCAGCTCACAACCGGGACAGGGGGACGTCGGGGAGCTGTTTTTT
-,-,TRBV6-5,TRBJ1-1,CASSRQVVGTEAFF,TGTGCCAGCAGCAGACAGGTCGTTGGGACTGAAGCTTTCTTT
-,-,TRBV10-3,TRBJ2-3,CAISGRGFSTDTQYF,TGTGCCATCAGTGGGAGGGGATTTAGCACAGATACGCAGTATTTT
-,-,TRBV19,TRBJ2-3,CASSLSFSSTDTQYF,TGTGCCAGTAGCCTCTCGTTTTCTAGCACAGATACGCAGTATTTT
-,-,TRBV5-1,TRBJ2-2,CASSLGHNTGELFF,TGCGCCAGCAGCTTAGGACATAACACCGGGGAGCTGTTTTTT
-,-,TRBV6-6,TRBJ1-5,CASSETQGQPQHF,TGTGCCAGCAGTGAGACCCAGGGTCAGCCCCAGCATTTT
TRBD1,few,TRBV27,TRBJ1-3,CASSQGALGNTIYF,TGTGCCAGCAGTCAGGGGGCGCTTGGAAACACCATATATTTT
-,-,TRBV7-2,TRBJ2-3,CASTHFGPTDTQYF,TGTGCCAGCACCCACTTCGGCCCCACAGATACGCAGTATTTT
TRBD1,-,TRBV5-1,TRBJ1-2,CASSAGQGSGYRGYTF,TGCGCCAGCAGCGCGGGACAGGGATCAGGGTATCGAGGCTACACCTTC
TRBD1,-,TRBV7-2,TRBJ1-1,CASSTDRGPNTEAFF,TGTGCCAGCAGCACAGACAGGGGGCCTAACACTGAAGCTTTCTTT
TRBD1,-,TRBV5-1,TRBJ1-2,CASSRQGPSDGYTF,TGCGCCAGCAGCAGACAGGGCCCTTCCGATGGCTACACCTTC
-,-,TRBV27,TRBJ1-1,CASSLAGQYTEAFF,TGTGCCAGCAGTTTAGCCGGACAGTACACTGAAGCTTTCTTT
-,once,TRBV5-5,TRBJ1-2,CASSLGETNYGYTF,TGTGCCAGCAGCTTGGGGGAGACTAACTATGGCTACACCTTC